A single sample is the source of the 18 T cell receptor beta chains below, sequenced in a study of CD8 T cells in Susac syndrome. Random hexamers primed reverse transcription of about 0.45 to 1 ug RNA. In TCRdb, the immunoSEQ multiplex PCR reads were re-called with MiXCR into one record per CDR3 protein. Among under 550,000 distinct CDR3 sequences, 75% to 90% were seen once, and the ten largest hold approximately 0.12%. Sequencing input: CD8+ T cells from PBMCs. The receptors shown here come from a human donor with multiple sclerosis.

The V and J genes are TRBV7-3 and TRBJ2-7; 8 nucleotides line up with TRBD1. The CDR3 is 15 residues long. Germline CDR1 SGHTA, CDR2 FQGTGA. This CDR3 reads CSIPRGRGVAYEQYF. CDR3 coding DNA: TGTTCAATACCCAGGGGGCGAGGGGTGGCCTACGAGCAGTACTTC.

Here the CDR3 reads CASSGRDRGRGSNQPQHF. The CDR3 DNA follows: TGTGCCAGCAGTGGCCGGGACAGGGGGAGGGGGAGCAATCAGCCCCAGCATTTT. The V and J genes are TRBV12-3 or TRBV12-4 and TRBJ1-5, with 11 bases aligning to TRBD1. The CDR3 has 18 residues. J was trimmed by 1 base and V by 5 bases; bases with no gene match: 10.

The chain couples TRBV2 to TRBJ1-2, with 7 bases aligning to TRBD1. J was trimmed by 3 bases and V by 11 bases; bases with no gene match: 6. Germline V gene lookup returns CDR1 SNHLY and CDR2 FYNNEI. This CDR3 contains 12 residues. The CDR3 DNA is TGTGCCGGCCGGGACAGTTACTATGGCTACACCTTC. It specifies CAGRDSYYGYTF. Together with reference TRBV2 and TRBJ1-2, the CDR3 gives the full variable domain: EPEVTQTPSHQVTQMGQEVILRCVPISNHLYFYWYRQILGQKVEFLVSFYNNEISEKSEIFDDQFSVERPDGSNFTLKIRSTKLEDSAMYFCAGRDSYYGYTFGSGTRLTVV.

This clonotype was detected a few times. The chain links TRBV5-1 to TRBJ2-7, with 8 bases matching TRBD2. From germline, CDR1 is SGHRS and CDR2 YFSETQ. The CDR3 loop spans 15 amino acids. V dropped 2 bases and J dropped 0; count of bases not matched to a gene: 4. The CDR3 loop is CASSFLAGSSYEQYF. In DNA form, the CDR3 reads TGCGCCAGCAGCTTCCTAGCGGGCAGCTCCTACGAGCAGTACTTC.

The chain has TRBV10-1 and TRBJ2-1; D possibly corresponds to TRBD1 (7 bases). The CDR3 contains 14 residues. Germline V gene sequence: CDR1 WNHNN, CDR2 SYGVQD (reference sequence). With 8 bases removed from V and 8 bases from J, the gap between germline ends came to 19 bases. The CDR3 DNA reads TGCGCCAGCCGGGGGACAGTTCTCCGGGATGAGCAGTTCTTC. Translated: CASRGTVLRDEQFF.

V gene TRBV7-8 combines with J gene TRBJ2-1; 11 bases are a match to TRBD2. Trimming cost V 4 bases and J 5 bases; bases outside gene matches: 7. Germline V gene data show CDR1 as SGHVS and CDR2 as FQNEAQ. The CDR3 spans 16 residues. The CDR3 spells CASSSPLAGADNEQFF. DNA of the CDR3: TGTGCCAGCAGCTCCCCACTAGCGGGGGCCGACAATGAGCAGTTCTTC. Complete variable domain (other parts from reference TRBV7-8 and TRBJ2-1): GAGVSQSPRYKVAKRGQDVALRCDPISGHVSLFWYQQALGQGPEFLTYFQNEAQLDKSGLPSDRFFAERPEGSVSTLKIQRTQQEDSAVYLCASSSPLAGADNEQFFGPGTRLTVL.

The V and J genes are TRBV5-1 and TRBJ1-1; D is unclear. The ends were cut back, 4 bases at V and 2 bases at J, with 15 bases in the middle. Per germline, CDR1 SGHRS and CDR2 YFSETQ. The CDR3 loop spans 15 amino acids. The CDR3 loop reads CASSPIDSVNTEAFF. CDR3 DNA: TGCGCCAGCAGCCCCATAGACTCCGTAAACACTGAAGCTTTCTTT.

The chain has TRBV4-1 and TRBJ2-7; TRBD1 aligns across 7 bases. V trimming: 5 bases; J trimming: 7 bases; junction bases outside the gene matches: 14. The germline V gene encodes CDR1 MGHRA and CDR2 YSYEKL. This CDR3 is built from 15 residues. CDR3 nucleotides: TGCGCCAGCAGCTGGACAGGCGAAGGTCCTGGGGAGCAGTACTTC. Its translation is CASSWTGEGPGEQYF.

The V and J genes are TRBV6-1 and TRBJ2-2, with 7 bases identical to TRBD1. V was clipped by 5 bases and J by 5 bases; unmatched bases: 5. This CDR3 has 14 residues. Germline V gene lookup returns CDR1 MNHNS and CDR2 SASEGT. The CDR3 DNA sequence: TGTGCCAGCAGTTTTGGGACAGCGACCGGGGAGCTGTTTTTT. As protein: CASSFGTATGELFF.

The chain joins TRBV7-9 to TRBJ2-3; tentative D call: TRBD1 (6 bases). The CDR3 consists of 15 residues. Germline CDR1 and CDR2: SEHNR and FQNEAQ (reference sequence). V was trimmed by 0 bases and J by 0 bases, leaving 7 bases between them. The CDR3 nucleotides read TGTGCCAGCAGCTTAGCGGGGACAAGCACAGATACGCAGTATTTT. This sequence encodes CASSLAGTSTDTQYF.

The chain combines TRBV4-2 with TRBJ1-6; TRBD1 agrees at 10 bases. Germline V gene data show CDR1 as LGHNA and CDR2 as YNFKEQ. V gave up 0 bases and J gave up 9 bases; unmatched junction bases: 5. CDR3 length: 16 amino acids. CDR3 loop: CASSQDGTGEGSPLHF. The CDR3 DNA follows: TGTGCCAGCAGCCAAGACGGGACAGGGGAAGGTTCACCCCTCCACTTT.

The rearrangement links TRBV4-1 to TRBJ2-7, with D maybe TRBD2 (5 bases). This CDR3 has 13 amino acids. Trimming took off 2 bases at V and 3 bases at J, with 8 bases between the two ends. CDR1 and CDR2 from the germline V gene are MGHRA and YSYEKL. This chain's CDR3 is CASSQIEGYEQYF. The CDR3, as DNA: TGCGCCAGCAGCCAAATAGAGGGCTACGAGCAGTACTTC.

The chain links TRBV4-1 to TRBJ2-5; TRBD2 is a possible D gene (5 bases). The CDR3 is 17 amino acids. Germline assignment: CDR1 MGHRA and CDR2 YSYEKL. V lost 0 bases and J lost 3, with 17 bases in between. CDR3 loop: CASSQEADFGGEETQYF. Here the CDR3 DNA reads TGCGCCAGCAGCCAAGAGGCGGACTTTGGAGGCGAAGAGACCCAGTACTTC.

The chain couples TRBV27 to TRBJ2-7, with 9 bases identical to TRBD1. Germline V gives CDR1 MNHEY, CDR2 SMNVEV (reference sequence). CDR3 size: 17 residues. Losses at the gene ends were 2 bases for V and 0 bases for J; bases not matched to a gene: 8. The CDR3 loop reads CASSLTGQGKNSYEQYF. For the CDR3, the DNA is TGTGCCAGCAGTTTAACAGGACAGGGGAAAAACTCCTACGAGCAGTACTTC.

The chain links TRBV3-1 to TRBJ2-1; 11 bases agree with TRBD2. CDR3 length: 20 residues. The germline V gene encodes CDR1 LGHDT and CDR2 YNNKEL (reference sequence). The J segment lost 3 bases and the V segment lost 1 base, leaving 14 bases of the junction unmatched. The CDR3 sequence: CASSQALSGGAQIIYNEQFF. In DNA, the CDR3 is TGTGCCAGCAGCCAAGCACTTAGCGGGGGGGCCCAAATTATCTACAATGAGCAGTTCTTC.

V is TRBV6-1 and J is TRBJ2-2; 12 bases align to TRBD2. This CDR3 is 17 amino acids long. Germline CDR1 reads MNHNS; CDR2 reads SASEGT. J lost 2 bases, V lost 3 bases, and 4 bases had no gene match. CDR3 region: CASSDVTSGRNTGELFF. CDR3 DNA: TGTGCCAGCAGTGACGTGACTAGCGGGAGAAACACCGGGGAGCTGTTTTTT.

V gene TRBV27 combines with J gene TRBJ2-7, with D uncertain. CDR1 is MNHEY and CDR2 is SMNVEV in the germline V gene (reference sequence). V was clipped by 3 bases and J by 2 bases, with 8 bases between them. The length of the CDR3 is 13 residues. In DNA form, the CDR3 reads TGTGCCAGCAGTTTTCAGGATACCTACGAGCAGTACTTC. Translation gives CASSFQDTYEQYF.

The chain carries TRBV13 and TRBJ2-7; D is unresolved. V lost 5 bases to trimming and J lost 0 bases, with 17 bases between them. Looked up from germline, CDR1 is PRHDT and CDR2 is FYEKMQ (reference sequence). CDR3 length: 16 residues. The CDR3 bases are TGTGCCAGCAGCCACCCCCTGGACGGCAGCTCCTACGAGCAGTACTTC. Protein: CASSHPLDGSSYEQYF.